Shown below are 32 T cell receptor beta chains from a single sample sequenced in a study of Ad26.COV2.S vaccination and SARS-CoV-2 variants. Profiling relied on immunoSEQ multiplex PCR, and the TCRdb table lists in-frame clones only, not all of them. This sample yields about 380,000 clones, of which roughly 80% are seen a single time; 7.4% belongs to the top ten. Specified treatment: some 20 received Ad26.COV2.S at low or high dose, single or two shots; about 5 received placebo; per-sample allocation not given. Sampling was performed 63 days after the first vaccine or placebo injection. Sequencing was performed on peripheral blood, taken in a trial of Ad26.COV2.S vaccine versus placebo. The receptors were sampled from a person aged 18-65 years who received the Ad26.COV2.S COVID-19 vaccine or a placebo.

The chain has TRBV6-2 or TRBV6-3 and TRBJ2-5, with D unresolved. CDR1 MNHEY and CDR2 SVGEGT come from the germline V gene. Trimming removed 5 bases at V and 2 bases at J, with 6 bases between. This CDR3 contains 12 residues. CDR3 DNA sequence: TGTGCCAGCAGTCCCTATCAAGAGACCCAGTACTTC. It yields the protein CASSPYQETQYF.

CDR3 sequence (DNA): TGCGCCAGCAGAAAAATAGTCTCTGGGGCCAACGTCCTGACTTTC. Translated, it gives CASRKIVSGANVLTF. V usage is TRBV5-1 and J usage is TRBJ2-6; D is uncertain. The germline CDR1 and CDR2 sequences are SGHRS and YFSETQ. V was cut by 5 bases and J by 0 bases, with 9 bases left in between. CDR3 size: 15 residues.

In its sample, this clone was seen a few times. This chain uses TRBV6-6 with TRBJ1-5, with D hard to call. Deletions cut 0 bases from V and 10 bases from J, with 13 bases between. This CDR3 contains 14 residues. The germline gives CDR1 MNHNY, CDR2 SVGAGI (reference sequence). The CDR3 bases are TGTGCCAGCAGTTACTCGAGAAAAACTCACCCCCAGCATTTT. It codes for CASSYSRKTHPQHF.

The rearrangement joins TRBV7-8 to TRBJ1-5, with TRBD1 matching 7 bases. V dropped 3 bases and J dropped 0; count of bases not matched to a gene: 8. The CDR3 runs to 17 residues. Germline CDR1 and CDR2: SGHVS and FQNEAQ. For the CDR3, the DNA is TGTGCCAGCAGCTTTAACAGGGGTCCCTATAGCAATCAGCCCCAGCATTTT. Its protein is CASSFNRGPYSNQPQHF.

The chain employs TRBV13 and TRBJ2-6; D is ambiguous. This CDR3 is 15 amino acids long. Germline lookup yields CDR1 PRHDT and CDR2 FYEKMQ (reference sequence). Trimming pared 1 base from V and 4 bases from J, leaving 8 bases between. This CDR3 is CASSLEAWGANVLTF. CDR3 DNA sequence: TGTGCCAGCAGCTTAGAAGCCTGGGGGGCCAACGTCCTGACTTTC.

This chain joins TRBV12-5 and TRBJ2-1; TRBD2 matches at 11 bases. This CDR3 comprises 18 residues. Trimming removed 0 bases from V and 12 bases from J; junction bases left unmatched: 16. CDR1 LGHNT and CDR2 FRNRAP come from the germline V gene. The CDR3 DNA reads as TGTGCTAGTGGTTTGGTGGGTGATGGGACTAGCGGACCTCCGGTGCAGTTCTTC. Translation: CASGLVGDGTSGPPVQFF.

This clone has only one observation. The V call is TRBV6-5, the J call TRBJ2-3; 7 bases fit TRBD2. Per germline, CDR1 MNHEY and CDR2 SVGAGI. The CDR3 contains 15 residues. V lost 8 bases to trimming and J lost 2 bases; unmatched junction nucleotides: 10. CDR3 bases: TGTGCCAGCCTGACTCTAGCGGCCCTCACAGATACGCAGTATTTT. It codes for CASLTLAALTDTQYF.

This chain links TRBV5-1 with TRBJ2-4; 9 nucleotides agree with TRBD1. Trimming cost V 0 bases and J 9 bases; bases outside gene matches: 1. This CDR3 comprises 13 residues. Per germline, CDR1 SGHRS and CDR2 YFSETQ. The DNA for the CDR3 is TGCGCCAGCAGCTTGGAGACAGGGGGCATTCAGTACTTC. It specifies CASSLETGGIQYF.

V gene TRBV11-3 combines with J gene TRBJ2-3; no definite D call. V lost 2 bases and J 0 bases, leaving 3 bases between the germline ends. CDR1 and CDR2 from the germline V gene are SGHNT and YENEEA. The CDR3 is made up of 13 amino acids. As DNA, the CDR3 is TGTGCCAGCAGCTTATTTAGCACAGATACGCAGTATTTT. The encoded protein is CASSLFSTDTQYF.

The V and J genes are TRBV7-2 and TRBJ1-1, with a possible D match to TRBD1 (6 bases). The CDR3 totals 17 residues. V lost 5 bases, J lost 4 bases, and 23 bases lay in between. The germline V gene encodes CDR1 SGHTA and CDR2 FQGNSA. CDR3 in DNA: TGTGCCAGCAGCCCGGGGGGGACACCGGCCTTAGTCACTGAAGCTTTCTTT. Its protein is CASSPGGTPALVTEAFF.

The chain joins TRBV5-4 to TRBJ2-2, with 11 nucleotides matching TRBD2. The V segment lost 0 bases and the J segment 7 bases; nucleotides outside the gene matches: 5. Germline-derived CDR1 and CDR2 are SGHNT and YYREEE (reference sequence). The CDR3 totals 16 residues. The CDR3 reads CASSLAMGTSGGELFF. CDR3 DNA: TGTGCCAGCAGCTTGGCTATGGGGACTAGCGGCGGGGAGCTGTTTTTT.

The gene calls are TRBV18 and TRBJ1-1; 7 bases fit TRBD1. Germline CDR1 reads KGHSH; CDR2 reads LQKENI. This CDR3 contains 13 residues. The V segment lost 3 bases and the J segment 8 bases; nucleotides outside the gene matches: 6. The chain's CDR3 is CASSPGQVEEAFF. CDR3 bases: TGTGCCAGCTCACCTGGACAGGTAGAAGAAGCTTTCTTT. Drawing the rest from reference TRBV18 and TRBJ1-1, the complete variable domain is NAGVMQNPRHLVRRRGQEARLRCSPMKGHSHVYWYRQLPEEGLKFMVYLQKENIIDESGMPKERFSAEFPKEGPSILRIQQVVRGDSAAYFCASSPGQVEEAFFGQGTRLTVV.

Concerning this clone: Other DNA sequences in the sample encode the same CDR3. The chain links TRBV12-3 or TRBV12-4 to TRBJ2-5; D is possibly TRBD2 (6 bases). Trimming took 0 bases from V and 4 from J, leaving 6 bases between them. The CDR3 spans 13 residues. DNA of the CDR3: TGTGCCAGCAGTTTAGCGGGGGGAGAGACCCAGTACTTC. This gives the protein CASSLAGGETQYF.

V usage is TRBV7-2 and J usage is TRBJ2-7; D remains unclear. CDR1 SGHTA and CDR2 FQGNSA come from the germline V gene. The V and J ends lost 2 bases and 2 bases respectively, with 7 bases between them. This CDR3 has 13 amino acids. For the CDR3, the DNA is TGTGCCAGCAGCTTAATTGCTGCCTACGAGCAGTACTTC. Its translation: CASSLIAAYEQYF.

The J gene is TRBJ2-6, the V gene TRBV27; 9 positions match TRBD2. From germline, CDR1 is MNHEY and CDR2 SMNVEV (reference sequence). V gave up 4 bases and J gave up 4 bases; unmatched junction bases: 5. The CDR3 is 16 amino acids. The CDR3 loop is CASSSAGGSGANVLTF. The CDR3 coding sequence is TGTGCCAGCAGTTCTGCGGGAGGGTCAGGGGCCAACGTCCTGACTTTC.

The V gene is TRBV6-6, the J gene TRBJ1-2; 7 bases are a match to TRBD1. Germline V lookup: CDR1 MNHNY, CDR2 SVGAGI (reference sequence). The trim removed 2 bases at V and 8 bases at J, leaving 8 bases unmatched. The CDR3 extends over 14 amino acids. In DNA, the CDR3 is TGTGCCAGCAGTTACCGGGACAGCCGGACGGGCTACACCTTC. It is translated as CASSYRDSRTGYTF.

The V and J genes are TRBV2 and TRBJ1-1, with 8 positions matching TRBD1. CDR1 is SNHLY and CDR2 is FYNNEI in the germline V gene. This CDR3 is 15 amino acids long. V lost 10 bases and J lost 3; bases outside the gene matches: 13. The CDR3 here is CATTLAQGADTEAFF. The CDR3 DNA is TGTGCCACGACCCTAGCCCAGGGGGCGGACACTGAAGCTTTCTTT.

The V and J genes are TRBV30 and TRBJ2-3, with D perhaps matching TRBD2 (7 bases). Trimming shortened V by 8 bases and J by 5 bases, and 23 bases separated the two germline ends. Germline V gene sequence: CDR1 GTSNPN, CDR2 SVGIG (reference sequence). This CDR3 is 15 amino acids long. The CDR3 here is CAVPGGGVREDTQYF. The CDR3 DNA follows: TGTGCCGTGCCGGGGGGCGGGGTAAGGGAAGATACGCAGTATTTT.

CDR3 nucleotides: TGTGCCAGCTCACCAGTCCTAGCGGGGCCCTACCAAGAGACCCAGTACTTC. As protein: CASSPVLAGPYQETQYF. The chain is built from TRBV18 and TRBJ2-5; TRBD2 agrees at 9 bases. Germline V gene lookup returns CDR1 KGHSH and CDR2 LQKENI. The CDR3 contains 17 residues. V shed 2 bases, J shed 0 bases, and the junction held 7 bases outside the gene matches.

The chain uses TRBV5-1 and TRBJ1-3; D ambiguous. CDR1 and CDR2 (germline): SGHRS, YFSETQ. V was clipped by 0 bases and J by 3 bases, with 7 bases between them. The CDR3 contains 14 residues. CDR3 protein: CASSLGEFGNTIYF. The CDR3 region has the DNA TGCGCCAGCAGCTTGGGGGAGTTTGGAAACACCATATATTTT.

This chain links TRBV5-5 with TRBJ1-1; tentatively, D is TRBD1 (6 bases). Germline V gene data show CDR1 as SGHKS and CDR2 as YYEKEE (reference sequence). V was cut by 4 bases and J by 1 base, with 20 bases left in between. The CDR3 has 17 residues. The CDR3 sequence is CASSLRTVGGRNTEAFF. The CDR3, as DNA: TGTGCCAGCAGCCTCCGGACAGTGGGAGGTAGGAACACTGAAGCTTTCTTT.

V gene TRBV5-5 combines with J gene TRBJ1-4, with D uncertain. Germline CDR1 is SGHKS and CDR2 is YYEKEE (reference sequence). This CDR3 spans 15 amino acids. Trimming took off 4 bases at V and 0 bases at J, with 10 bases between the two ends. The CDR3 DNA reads TGTGCCAGCAGCCTAGCAGGAGCAACTAATGAAAAACTGTTTTTT. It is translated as CASSLAGATNEKLFF.

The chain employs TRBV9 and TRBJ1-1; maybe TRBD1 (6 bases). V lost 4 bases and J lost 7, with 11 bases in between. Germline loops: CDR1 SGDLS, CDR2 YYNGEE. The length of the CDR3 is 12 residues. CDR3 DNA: TGTGCCAGCAGCCCCTCGGACAGTGAAGCTTTCTTT. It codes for CASSPSDSEAFF. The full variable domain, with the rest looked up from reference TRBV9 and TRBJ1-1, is DSGVTQTPKHLITATGQRVTLRCSPRSGDLSVYWYQQSLDQGLQFLIQYYNGEERAKGNILERFSAQQFPDLHSELNLSSLELGDSALYFCASSPSDSEAFFGQGTRLTVV.

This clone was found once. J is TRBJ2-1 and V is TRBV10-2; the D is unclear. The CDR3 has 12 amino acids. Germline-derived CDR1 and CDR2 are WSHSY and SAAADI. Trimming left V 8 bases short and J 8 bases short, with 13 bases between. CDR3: CASAYSGDEQFF. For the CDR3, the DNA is TGCGCCAGCGCCTATAGTGGCGATGAGCAGTTCTTC.

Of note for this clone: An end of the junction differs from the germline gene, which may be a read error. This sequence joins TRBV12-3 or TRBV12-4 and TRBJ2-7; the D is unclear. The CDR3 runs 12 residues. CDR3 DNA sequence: TGTGCCAGCAGTTTTGGGCACCTGGGGAAAGGCTTC. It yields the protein CASSFGHLGKGF.

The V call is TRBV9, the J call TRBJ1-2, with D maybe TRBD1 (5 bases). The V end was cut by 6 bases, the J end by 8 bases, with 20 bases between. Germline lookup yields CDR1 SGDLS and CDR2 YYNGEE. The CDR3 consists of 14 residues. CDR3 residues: CASNRAGTEGGYTF. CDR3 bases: TGTGCCAGCAATCGAGCCGGGACGGAGGGGGGCTACACCTTC.

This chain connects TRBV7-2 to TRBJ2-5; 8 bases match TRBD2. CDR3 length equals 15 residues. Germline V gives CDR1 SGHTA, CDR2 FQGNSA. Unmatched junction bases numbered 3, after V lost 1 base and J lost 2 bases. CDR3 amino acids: CASSLGGGYQETQYF. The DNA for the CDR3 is TGTGCCAGCAGCTTAGGCGGGGGGTATCAAGAGACCCAGTACTTC.

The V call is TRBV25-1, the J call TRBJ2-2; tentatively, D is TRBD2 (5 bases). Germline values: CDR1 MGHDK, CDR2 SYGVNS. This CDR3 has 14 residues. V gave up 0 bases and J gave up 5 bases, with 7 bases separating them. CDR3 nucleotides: TGTGCCAGCAGTGAATATCGGGAAACCGGGGAGCTGTTTTTT. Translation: CASSEYRETGELFF.

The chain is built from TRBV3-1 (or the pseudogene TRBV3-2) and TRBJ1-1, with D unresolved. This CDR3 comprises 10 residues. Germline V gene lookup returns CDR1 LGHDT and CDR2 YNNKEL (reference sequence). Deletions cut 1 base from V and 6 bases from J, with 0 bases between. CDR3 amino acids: CASSQAEAFF. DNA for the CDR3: TGTGCCAGCAGCCAAGCTGAAGCTTTCTTT.

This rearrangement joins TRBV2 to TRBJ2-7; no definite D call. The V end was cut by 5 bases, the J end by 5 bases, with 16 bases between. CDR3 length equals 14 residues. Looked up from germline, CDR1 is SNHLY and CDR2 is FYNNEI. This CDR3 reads CASSHPGLKNEQYF. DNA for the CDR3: TGTGCCAGCAGTCACCCGGGCCTAAAAAACGAGCAGTACTTC. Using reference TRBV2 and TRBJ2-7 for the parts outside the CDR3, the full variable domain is EPEVTQTPSHQVTQMGQEVILRCVPISNHLYFYWYRQILGQKVEFLVSFYNNEISEKSEIFDDQFSVERPDGSNFTLKIRSTKLEDSAMYFCASSHPGLKNEQYFGPGTRLTVT.

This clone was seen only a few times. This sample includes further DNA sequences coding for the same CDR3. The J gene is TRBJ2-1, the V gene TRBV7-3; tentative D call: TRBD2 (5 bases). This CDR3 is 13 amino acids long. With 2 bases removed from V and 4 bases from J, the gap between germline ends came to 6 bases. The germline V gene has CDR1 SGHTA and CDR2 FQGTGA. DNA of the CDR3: TGTGCCAGCAGCTTAGGGGAGTACAATGAGCAGTTCTTC. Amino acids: CASSLGEYNEQFF.

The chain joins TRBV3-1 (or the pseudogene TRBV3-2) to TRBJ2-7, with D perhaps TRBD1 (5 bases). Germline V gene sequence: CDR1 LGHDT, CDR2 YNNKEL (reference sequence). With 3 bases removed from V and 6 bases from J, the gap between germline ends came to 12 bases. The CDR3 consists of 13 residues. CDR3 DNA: TGTGCCAGCAGCCATCAGAGTGGGGCCGAGCAGTACTTC. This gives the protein CASSHQSGAEQYF.